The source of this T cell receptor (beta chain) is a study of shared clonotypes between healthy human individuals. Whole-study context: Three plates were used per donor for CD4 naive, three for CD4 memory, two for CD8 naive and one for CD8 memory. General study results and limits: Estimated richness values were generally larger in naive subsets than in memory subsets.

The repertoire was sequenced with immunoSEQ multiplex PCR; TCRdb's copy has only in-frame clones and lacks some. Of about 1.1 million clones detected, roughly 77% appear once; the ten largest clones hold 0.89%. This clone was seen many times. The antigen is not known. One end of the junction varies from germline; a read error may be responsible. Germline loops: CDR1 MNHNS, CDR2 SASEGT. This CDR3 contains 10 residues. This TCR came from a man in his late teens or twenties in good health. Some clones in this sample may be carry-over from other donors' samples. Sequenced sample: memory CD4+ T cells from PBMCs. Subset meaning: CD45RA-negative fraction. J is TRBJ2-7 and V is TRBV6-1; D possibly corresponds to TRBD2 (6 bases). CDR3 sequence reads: CASRGMRDLF. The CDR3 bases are TGTGCCAGCAGGGGTATGCGGGACCTTTTC.